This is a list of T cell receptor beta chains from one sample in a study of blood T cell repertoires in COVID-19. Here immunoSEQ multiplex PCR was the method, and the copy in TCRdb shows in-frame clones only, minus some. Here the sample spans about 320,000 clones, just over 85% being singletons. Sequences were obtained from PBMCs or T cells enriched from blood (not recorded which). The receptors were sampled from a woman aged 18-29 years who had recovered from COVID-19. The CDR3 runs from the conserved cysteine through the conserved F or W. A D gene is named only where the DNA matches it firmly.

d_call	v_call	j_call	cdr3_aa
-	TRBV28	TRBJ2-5	CASSLARSPQETQYF
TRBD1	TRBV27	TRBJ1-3	CASSSLQGVPSGNTIYF
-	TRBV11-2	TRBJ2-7	CASSYGRFYEQYF
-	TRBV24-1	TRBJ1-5	CATSDLYSDQPQHF
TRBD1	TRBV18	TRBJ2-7	CASSPGTGTYEQYF
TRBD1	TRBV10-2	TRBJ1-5	CASSPGQGLGQPQHF
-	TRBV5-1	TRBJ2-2	CASSPDRSGAELFF
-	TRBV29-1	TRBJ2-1	CSVLLASGWDEQFF
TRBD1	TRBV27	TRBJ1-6	CASSLGQFNSPLHF
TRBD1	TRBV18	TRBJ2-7	CASSPPGTGIYEQYF
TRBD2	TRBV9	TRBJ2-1	CASSLFSGSSYNEQFF
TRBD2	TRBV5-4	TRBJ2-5	CASSSLGGGETQYF
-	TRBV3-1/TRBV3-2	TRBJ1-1	CASSHIDSLLMNTEAFF
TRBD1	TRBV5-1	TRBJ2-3	CASSFGQGPGTDTQYF
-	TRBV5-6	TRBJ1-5	CASSLMPGDQPQHF
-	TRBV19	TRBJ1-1	CASSIDWAFSNTEAFF
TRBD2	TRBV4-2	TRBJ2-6	CASSQWTRNSGANVLTF
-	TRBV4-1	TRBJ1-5	CASSQPRQGQRPQHF
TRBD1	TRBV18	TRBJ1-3	CASSPSGGPDSGNTIYF
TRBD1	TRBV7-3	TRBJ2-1	CASSLGTGVINEQFF
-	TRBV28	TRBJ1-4	CASSPHQTTNEKLFF
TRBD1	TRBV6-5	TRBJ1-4	CASSSNRGQNEKLFF
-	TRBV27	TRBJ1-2	CASSFATDSYGYTF
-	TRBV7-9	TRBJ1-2	CASSSPGLLMYGGGYTF
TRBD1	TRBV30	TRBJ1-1	CARGQVNTEAFF
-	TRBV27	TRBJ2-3	CASSFQTGSWDTQYF
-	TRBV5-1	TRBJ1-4	CASSLEYRDEKLFF
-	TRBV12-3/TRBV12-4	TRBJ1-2	CASSLRGAYGYTF
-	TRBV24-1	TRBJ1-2	CATSGGYGYTF
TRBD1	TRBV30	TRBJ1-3	CAWSIQGSGNTIYF
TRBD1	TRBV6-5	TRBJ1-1	CASSSSGQGYTEAFF
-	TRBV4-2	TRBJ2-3	CASSQDVASGTDTQYF
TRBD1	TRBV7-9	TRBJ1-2	CASSSVDRNYGYTF